This T cell receptor (beta chain) was sequenced during a study of OX40 agonist ivuxolimab in advanced cancers. About the study: Patients received ivuxolimab, an agonistic anti-OX40 (CD134) antibody.

Germline assignment: CDR1 MGHRA and CDR2 YSYEKL. The CDR3 is 15 amino acids. The J segment lost 4 bases and the V segment lost 1 base, leaving 7 bases of the junction unmatched. Points from the study as a whole: Partial responders at 0.1-3.0 mg/kg had among the lowest clonal expansion. What antigens the expanded peripheral T cells recognized was never established. Also showing low normalized T-cell clonal expansion were some of the nonresponders.

Profiled with immunoSEQ multiplex PCR; TCRdb holds only in-frame clones, not every one. Altogether roughly 15,000 clones are present, just under 80% being singletons, with the ten largest covering under 30%. Comments on this clone: Its antigen is as yet unknown.

The TCR comes from an adult with an advanced solid tumor such as melanoma, head and neck, liver or kidney cancer. V gene TRBV4-1 combines with J gene TRBJ2-7, with TRBD1 matching over 7 bases. Source: CD4+ or CD8+ T cells sorted from blood, taken in a trial of the OX40 agonist ivuxolimab. The CDR3 region has the DNA TGCGCCAGCAGCCAAGGACGAGCACAGGGGTACGAGCAGTACTTC. It yields the protein CASSQGRAQGYEQYF.